Detailed here is one TCR beta chain. This sample is part of a study of blood T cell repertoires in COVID-19. Looking at the study overall: T cells, B-cell-depleted T cells, or PBMCs supplied cDNA or gDNA.

The V and J ends lost 4 bases and 7 bases respectively, with 16 bases between them. The length of the CDR3 is 14 residues. Germline loops: CDR1 SGHAT, CDR2 FQNNGV. Libraries were prepared by immunoSEQ multiplex PCR; TCRdb keeps only in-frame clonotypes and omits some of them. The repertoire holds 50,000 to 70,000 clones, with almost 90% as singletons. This rearrangement joins TRBV11-2 to TRBJ1-1, with a tentative D call TRBD1 (5 bases). The clonotype originates from a man aged 55 to 70 with acute or convalescent COVID-19. The sequencing input was peripheral blood. CDR3 coding DNA: TGTGCCAGCAGCTCCCTGCGGGGCGGGGGTGAAGCTTTCTTT. Its translation: CASSSLRGGGEAFF.